Listed here is a single T cell receptor beta chain. The sample originates from a study of control samples from healthy donors and cancer patients. TCRdb's copy holds only in-frame clones and misses some; the assay was immunoSEQ multiplex PCR. Found here are 120,000 to 150,000 clones, approximately 91% of them singletons; the top ten hold more than 3%. CDR3 length equals 15 residues. V gave up 2 bases and J gave up 3 bases; unmatched junction bases: 3. Per germline, CDR1 LGHDT and CDR2 YNNKEL (reference sequence). The chain has TRBV3-1 (or the pseudogene TRBV3-2) and TRBJ1-2, with 10 nucleotides matching TRBD1. The receptor was derived from a man aged 30 to 39 in good health. Material for sequencing was blood. The CDR3, as DNA: TGTGCCAGCAGCCAATACGGGACAGGGGACTATGGCTACACCTTC. It translates to CASSQYGTGDYGYTF.